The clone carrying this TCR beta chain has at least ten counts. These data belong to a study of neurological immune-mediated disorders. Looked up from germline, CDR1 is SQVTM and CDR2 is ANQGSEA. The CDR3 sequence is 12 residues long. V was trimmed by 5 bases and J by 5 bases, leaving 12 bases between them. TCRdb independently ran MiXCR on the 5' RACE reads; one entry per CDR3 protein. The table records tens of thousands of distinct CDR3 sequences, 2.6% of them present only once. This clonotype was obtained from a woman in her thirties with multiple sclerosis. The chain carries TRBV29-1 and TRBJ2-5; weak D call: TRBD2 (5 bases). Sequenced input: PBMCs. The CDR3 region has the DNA TGCAGCGTTCCTCGGGGTGTGGAGACCCAGTACTTC. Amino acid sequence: CSVPRGVETQYF.